This T cell receptor beta chain is drawn from a study of T cells in Graves' hyperthyroidism and ophthalmopathy. About the research overall: Pretreatment peripheral blood was obtained at initial diagnosis. Study outcomes and limitations: Ophthalmopathy cases were set apart from stable hyperthyroidism by a 13 V-J model. Onset of ophthalmopathy came a median around 6.2 months after the model predicted it. Among clonotypes expanded in thyroid above 0.001, most were also found in blood.

This clonotype was counted at least ten times. Its antigen is not identified. Germline-derived CDR1 and CDR2 are PRHDT and FYEKMQ (reference sequence). This CDR3 is built from 13 residues. V lost 8 bases and J lost 7; bases outside the gene matches: 10. Amplification of TCR beta CDR3 regions was performed using RNA transcripts as template. HTBI primers drove first-round RT-PCR of the TCR CDR3. TCRdb passed the multiplex PCR reads through MiXCR, listing each CDR3 protein once. The sample has around 350,000 distinct CDR3 sequences, about a sixth seen once; the top ten hold 28%. The V and J genes are TRBV13 and TRBJ1-1, with TRBD1 matching over 7 bases. Sequences were obtained from blood. The origin of this receptor is a woman aged 18 to 35 with Graves' hyperthyroidism that later progressed to Graves' ophthalmopathy. The CDR3 loop is CASLRTGPIEAFF. As DNA, the CDR3 is TGTGCCAGCCTGAGGACAGGCCCCATTGAAGCTTTCTTT.